These 6 T cell receptor beta chains were all obtained from the same sample, sequenced in a study of T cells expressing NK-cell markers. TCRdb reprocessed the 5' RACE reads, with one entry per CDR3 protein and no DNA. The sample's table shows roughly 170,000 distinct CDR3 sequences. What was sequenced was blood T cells: a sorted CD56 or NKG2C T cell subset, CD4+ or CD8+ T cells, or bulk PBMC T cells (not recorded which). These TCRs come from a woman aged 18 to 75 in good health.

V and J are TRBV7-8 and TRBJ1-1. The CDR3 is made up of 19 amino acids. From germline, CDR1 is SGHVS and CDR2 FQNEAQ. The chain's CDR3 is CASSLVKVLSRAVNTEAFF.

V gene TRBV28 combines with J gene TRBJ2-3; TCRdb calls TRBD1, which cannot be checked without DNA. This CDR3 is built from 15 residues. CDR1 is MDHEN and CDR2 is SYDVKM in the germline V gene. CDR3 region: CASSITAVPRDTQYF.

CDR3 loop: CASSGTGGAVSPLHF. This rearrangement joins TRBV7-6 to TRBJ1-6; TCRdb designates TRBD1, a call that cannot be tested without DNA. Germline assignment: CDR1 SGHVS and CDR2 FNYEAQ. The CDR3 spans 15 residues. Using reference TRBV7-6 and TRBJ1-6 for the parts outside the CDR3, the full variable domain is GAGVSQSPRYKVTKRGQDVALRCDPISGHVSLYWYRQALGQGPEFLTYFNYEAQQDKSGLPNDRFSAERPEGSISTLTIQRTEQRDSAMYRCASSGTGGAVSPLHFGNGTRLTVT.

This chain links TRBV7-3 with TRBJ2-7; the TCRdb call, TRBD1, lacks DNA for checking. In germline, CDR1 is SGHTA, CDR2 FQGTGA. This CDR3 is 13 amino acids long. CDR3 sequence: CASSSQPGYEQYF.

The chain is built from TRBV19 and TRBJ2-7; TCRdb picks TRBD2, but there is no DNA to check that call. CDR1 is LNHDA and CDR2 is SQIVND in the germline V gene (reference sequence). There are 14 residues in the CDR3. The CDR3 protein is CASSTRLAGNEQYF.

This chain uses TRBV7-8 with TRBJ1-1; without DNA, the TCRdb call of TRBD1 cannot be checked. The CDR3 is made up of 13 amino acids. Germline loops: CDR1 SGHVS, CDR2 FQNEAQ. CDR3: CASSPQGATEAFF.